What follows are 22 T cell receptor beta chains derived from one specimen sequenced in a study of T cell repertoires in cytomegalovirus infection (dated by TCRdb to between 2018 and 2021). The sample was run on an Illumina HiSeq 1500. The public reads were reanalyzed by TCRdb: fastp trimming at Q25, MiXCR alignment, in-frame beta chains only. Duplicate CDR3 protein sequences are folded into a single record with the most common DNA and genes. In all, the sample holds about 190,000 distinct CDR3 sequences, and more than 9% of those were seen once. The ten most abundant clones make up about 4.2% of the sample. Input material: PBMCs. The receptors here all came from a human donor in good health (CMV status not recorded). Some clones in this sample may be carry-over from other donors' samples.

This clonotype showed up just a few times. CDR3 loop: CASSVGGASTDTQYF. As DNA, the CDR3 is TGCGCCAGCAGCGTGGGGGGCGCCAGCACAGATACGCAGTATTTT. This chain connects TRBV5-1 to TRBJ2-3; D could derive from TRBD1 or TRBD2 (6 bases each). CDR3 length: 15 residues. Per germline, CDR1 SGHRS and CDR2 YFSETQ. Trimming took off 4 bases at V and 0 bases at J, with 12 bases between the two ends.

This clonotype has only a few counts. The CDR3 here is CASSEARGENSPLHF. The CDR3 DNA reads as TGTGCCAGCAGTGAAGCTCGGGGAGAAAATTCACCCCTCCACTTT. The chain couples TRBV2 to TRBJ1-6; D ambiguous. CDR1 SNHLY and CDR2 FYNNEI come from the germline V gene. V was shortened by 0 bases and J by 7 bases, with 10 bases between the two germline ends. CDR3 length: 15 residues.

At least ten counts were recorded for this clonotype. This sequence joins TRBV7-2 and TRBJ2-7; D not certain. CDR3 length: 12 amino acids. V lost 5 bases, J lost 6 bases, and 11 bases lay in between. Germline assignment: CDR1 SGHTA and CDR2 FQGNSA. The DNA of the CDR3 is TGTGCCAGCAGCCGCTCTAACGGCGAGCAGTACTTC. Translating it yields CASSRSNGEQYF.

This clonotype appeared a few times. Germline is not matched at one junction end, which may reflect a read error. This chain joins TRBV12-3 or TRBV12-4 and TRBJ1-1; 8 positions agree with TRBD1. CDR3 length: 15 residues. CDR3 loop: CASSLGQGARLRSGF. The CDR3 DNA reads as TGTGCCAGCAGTTTAGGGCAGGGGGCGAGGTTGAGGTCTGGTTTT.

This clonotype was recorded many times. V gene TRBV4-2 combines with J gene TRBJ2-4; weak D call: TRBD2 (6 bases). The CDR3 is 13 amino acids. CDR1 and CDR2 (germline): LGHNA, YNFKEQ. Trimming left V 0 bases short and J 10 bases short, with 10 bases between. The CDR3 sequence: CASSQEGRGIQYF. The CDR3 DNA follows: TGTGCCAGCAGCCAAGAGGGTCGGGGGATTCAGTACTTC.

The J gene is TRBJ2-1, the V gene TRBV10-1; the match to TRBD1 covers 12 bases. The CDR3 runs 15 residues. The ends lost 0 bases at V and 8 bases at J; junction bases unmatched: 2. Germline V gene data show CDR1 as WNHNN and CDR2 as SYGVQD (reference sequence). The chain's CDR3 is CASSESGTGGDEQFF. The CDR3 nucleotides read TGCGCCAGCAGTGAGTCCGGGACAGGGGGCGATGAGCAGTTCTTC.

There are many counts of this clonotype. DNA for the CDR3: TGTGCCAGCAGCTTAGGAAGTAAGACTTGGGATACGCAGTATTTT. It yields the protein CASSLGSKTWDTQYF. V usage is TRBV7-2 and J usage is TRBJ2-3; D is uncertain. The germline gives CDR1 SGHTA, CDR2 FQGNSA. V lost 1 base, J lost 6 bases, and 14 bases lay in between. This CDR3 contains 15 residues.

This clonotype appeared many times. The rearrangement joins TRBV2 to TRBJ1-2; tentative D call: TRBD1 (5 bases). V was pared by 11 bases and J by 5 bases, with 24 bases between. The CDR3 contains 15 residues. The germline V gene encodes CDR1 SNHLY and CDR2 FYNNEI. As DNA, the CDR3 is TGTGCCGGGGCCGTACCCGCGGGGGAAAATTATGGCTACACCTTC. Amino acids: CAGAVPAGENYGYTF.

This clonotype was seen only a few times. The genes are TRBV2 and TRBJ2-3; a weak D match, TRBD2 (7 bases). The V gene's germline CDR1 is SNHLY and CDR2 FYNNEI. V lost 6 bases to trimming and J lost 6 bases, with 13 bases between them. This CDR3 region has 13 residues. The DNA of the CDR3 is TGTGCCAGCAGGAGGGGGGGCGTCGATACGCAGTATTTT. This encodes CASRRGGVDTQYF.

A remark on this clonotype: Germline is not matched at one junction end, which may reflect a read error. The genes are TRBV7-6 and TRBJ1-1; D gene unclear. The V gene's germline CDR1 is SGHVS and CDR2 FNYEAQ. This CDR3 spans 12 amino acids. CDR3 coding DNA: TGTCCCAGCAGCTTAGCCAACACTGAAGCTTTCTTT. It codes for CPSSLANTEAFF.

This clonotype was observed many times. The rearrangement joins TRBV29-1 to TRBJ2-1, with 11 bases fitting TRBD2. V gave up 6 bases and J gave up 3 bases; unmatched junction bases: 1. The length of the CDR3 is 13 residues. The V gene's germline CDR1 is SQVTM and CDR2 ANQGSEA. CDR3 sequence: CSVLAGGYNEQFF. The CDR3 DNA reads TGCAGCGTCCTAGCGGGAGGCTACAATGAGCAGTTCTTC.

This clonotype was recorded at least ten times. This chain links TRBV7-9 with TRBJ2-1; 9 positions agree with TRBD1. Germline loops: CDR1 SEHNR, CDR2 FQNEAQ (reference sequence). The CDR3 has 16 amino acids. V was clipped by 1 base and J by 6 bases; unmatched bases: 7. CDR3 residues: CASSLEGQGMLNEQFF. DNA for the CDR3: TGTGCCAGCAGCTTAGAGGGACAGGGAATGCTCAATGAGCAGTTCTTC.

CDR3 nucleotide sequence: TGTGCCAGCAGTTCCTGGGACGGAGCCCAAGAGACCCAGTACTTC. It encodes CASSSWDGAQETQYF. This rearrangement joins TRBV27 to TRBJ2-5, with D possibly being TRBD1 or TRBD2 (5 bases each). The CDR3 runs 15 residues. Trimming stripped 4 bases from V and 1 base from J, with 13 bases between. Germline values: CDR1 MNHEY, CDR2 SMNVEV (reference sequence).

This clonotype was detected ten times or more. The rearrangement uses TRBV7-2 and TRBJ2-3; D gene unclear. Germline CDR1 SGHTA, CDR2 FQGNSA. This CDR3 contains 13 residues. Trimming took 3 bases from V and 0 from J, leaving 4 bases between them. The CDR3 DNA reads as TGTGCCAGCAGCTTGCTGAGCACAGATACGCAGTATTTT. This codes for CASSLLSTDTQYF.

V usage is TRBV9 and J usage is TRBJ1-5, with a tentative D call TRBD1 (5 bases). V dropped 4 bases and J dropped 4 bases, with 12 bases sitting between them. The V gene's germline CDR1 is SGDLS and CDR2 YYNGEE. The CDR3 loop spans 14 amino acids. CDR3 sequence reads: CASSPAPGNQPQHF. Written as DNA, the CDR3 is TGTGCCAGCAGCCCAGCACCAGGGAATCAGCCCCAGCATTTT.

Ten or more counts support this clonotype. The chain is built from TRBV7-2 and TRBJ1-2; 9 bases are a match to TRBD1. Germline CDR1 SGHTA, CDR2 FQGNSA. After removal of 4 bases from V and 3 bases from J, the junction contained 6 bases not matched to a gene. This CDR3 has 15 residues. CDR3 protein: CASSSNRGRDYGYTF. CDR3 nucleotide sequence: TGTGCCAGCAGCTCGAACAGGGGGCGCGACTATGGCTACACCTTC.

The rearrangement links TRBV30 to TRBJ2-3; 10 bases agree with TRBD2. V lost 0 bases to trimming and J lost 1 base; unmatched junction nucleotides: 4. Germline values: CDR1 GTSNPN, CDR2 SVGIG (reference sequence). The CDR3 contains 16 residues. DNA for the CDR3: TGTGCCTGGAGTGTCCAGCTAGCGGGGGGCACAGATACGCAGTATTTT. This encodes CAWSVQLAGGTDTQYF. Drawing the rest from reference TRBV30 and TRBJ2-3, the complete variable domain is SQTIHQWPATLVQPVGSPLSLECTVEGTSNPNLYWYRQAAGRGLQLLFYSVGIGQISSEVPQNLSASRPQDRQFILSSKKLLLSDSGFYLCAWSVQLAGGTDTQYFGPGTRLTVL.

This clonotype was found many times. The chain links TRBV19 to TRBJ2-3, with no clear D. Germline values: CDR1 LNHDA, CDR2 SQIVND (reference sequence). This CDR3 has 14 amino acids. The ends were cut back, 0 bases at V and 4 bases at J, with 8 bases in the middle. The CDR3 bases are TGTGCCAGTAGTATAGAGGCTATCCCAGATACGCAGTATTTT. The encoded protein is CASSIEAIPDTQYF.

This clonotype was detected ten times or more. The chain is built from TRBV7-2 and TRBJ2-5, with a weak D call TRBD1 (5 bases). Germline V gene data show CDR1 as SGHTA and CDR2 as FQGNSA. The CDR3 contains 14 residues. The V gene lost 5 bases and the J gene lost 5 bases, with 15 bases spanning the gap. The CDR3 sequence: CASSPGKGWETQYF. In DNA, the CDR3 is TGTGCCAGCAGCCCCGGTAAGGGGTGGGAGACCCAGTACTTC. Full variable domain (missing parts from reference TRBV7-2 and TRBJ2-5): GAGVSQSPSNKVTEKGKDVELRCDPISGHTALYWYRQSLGQGLEFLIYFQGNSAPDKSGLPSDRFSAERTGGSVSTLTIQRTQQEDSAVYLCASSPGKGWETQYFGPGTRLLVL.

The chain recombines TRBV2 with TRBJ1-1; tentatively, D is TRBD1 (5 bases). Germline V gene lookup returns CDR1 SNHLY and CDR2 FYNNEI. Between the trimmed V and J ends, which lost 2 bases and 1 base, there was a span of 11 bases. The CDR3 totals 15 residues. For the CDR3, the DNA is TGTGCCAGCAGTGAACGCCGGGGCCCGAACACTGAAGCTTTCTTT. This codes for CASSERRGPNTEAFF.

Only a few counts were recorded for this clonotype. The chain employs TRBV28 and TRBJ2-2; TRBD1 or TRBD2 may be the D gene (6 bases each). Per germline, CDR1 MDHEN and CDR2 SYDVKM. V was clipped by 7 bases and J by 6 bases, with 18 bases between them. The CDR3 covers 15 residues. The CDR3 nucleotides are TGTGCCAGCATCCAGAGGGGGGATTGGGCCGGGGAGCTGTTTTTT. It is translated as CASIQRGDWAGELFF.

This clonotype was seen at least ten times. The chain combines TRBV28 with TRBJ1-1, with 9 positions matching TRBD1. Germline CDR1 reads MDHEN; CDR2 reads SYDVKM. The CDR3 spans 14 residues. The V gene end was trimmed by 9 bases and the J gene end by 1 base; junction bases not matched to a gene: 6. The CDR3 coding sequence is TGTGCCAGTCAACAGGGGGCTGGGAACACTGAAGCTTTCTTT. Amino acid sequence: CASQQGAGNTEAFF.